Listed here are 17 T cell receptor beta chains from one sample, sequenced in a study of blood T cell repertoires in COVID-19 (dated by TCRdb to about 2020). The library was made by the immunoSEQ multiplex PCR assay. TCRdb took over this immuneACCESS table, retaining in-frame rearrangements with V and J assigned. Such tables are incomplete; in checked studies, under half of the missing clones stem from an unresolved V gene, and the remainder is unexplained. Within this sample are hundreds of thousands of clones, with more than 80% of them counted one time only. The ten largest make up roughly 0.25% of the sample. The specimen sequenced was peripheral blood. The receptors derive from a woman aged 18-29 years with acute or convalescent COVID-19.

The gene calls are TRBV24-1 and TRBJ2-5, with TRBD2 identical over 12 bases. Germline values: CDR1 KGHDR, CDR2 SFDVKD. V lost 7 bases, J lost 4 bases, and 6 bases stayed unmatched. There are 15 residues in the CDR3. This CDR3 is CATSGTSGPGETQYF. The CDR3 DNA reads TGTGCCACCAGCGGGACTAGCGGGCCCGGAGAGACCCAGTACTTC.

The chain is built from TRBV2 and TRBJ1-2; TRBD1 is a possible D gene (5 bases). V was shortened by 10 bases and J by 3 bases, with 18 bases between the two germline ends. This CDR3 contains 14 residues. CDR1 is SNHLY, CDR2 FYNNEI, per germline. CDR3 in amino acids: CATQDTWLYYGYTF. For the CDR3, the DNA is TGTGCCACCCAGGACACTTGGCTGTACTATGGCTACACCTTC. Complete variable domain (other parts from reference TRBV2 and TRBJ1-2): EPEVTQTPSHQVTQMGQEVILRCVPISNHLYFYWYRQILGQKVEFLVSFYNNEISEKSEIFDDQFSVERPDGSNFTLKIRSTKLEDSAMYFCATQDTWLYYGYTFGSGTRLTVV.

The chain joins TRBV9 to TRBJ2-1, with 8 bases lining up with TRBD1. The CDR3 runs to 16 residues. CDR1 and CDR2 from the germline V gene are SGDLS and YYNGEE. Trimming cost V 0 bases and J 2 bases; bases outside gene matches: 4. CDR3 in amino acids: CASSVAQGAAYNEQFF. The CDR3 DNA follows: TGTGCCAGCAGCGTAGCTCAGGGGGCGGCCTACAATGAGCAGTTCTTC.

This chain connects TRBV24-1 to TRBJ2-1; TRBD1 is a possible D gene (5 bases). CDR3 length equals 14 residues. Germline V gene lookup returns CDR1 KGHDR and CDR2 SFDVKD. Deletions cut 2 bases from V and 7 bases from J, with 11 bases between. This CDR3 is CATSDWQGSNEQFF. As DNA, the CDR3 is TGTGCCACCAGTGATTGGCAGGGTTCGAATGAGCAGTTCTTC.

The V call is TRBV6-5, the J call TRBJ1-1; D not resolved. Germline CDR1 and CDR2: MNHEY and SVGAGI. The V and J ends lost 0 bases and 0 bases respectively, with 11 bases between them. The CDR3 covers 16 residues. The CDR3 nucleotides read TGTGCCAGCAGTTACTCGAGTAGAGGGTTGAACACTGAAGCTTTCTTT. Its translation: CASSYSSRGLNTEAFF.

This clone has a handful of counts. CDR3 protein: CASSPARDTGELFF. CDR3 nucleotides: TGTGCCAGCAGCCCCGCCAGGGACACCGGGGAGCTGTTTTTT. The chain couples TRBV7-3 to TRBJ2-2; TRBD1 is a possible D gene (5 bases). The CDR3 consists of 14 residues. Germline V gene data show CDR1 as SGHTA and CDR2 as FQGTGA. The germline V and J ends were trimmed by 5 bases and 3 bases, with 10 bases remaining between them.

Only one count was recorded for this clone. This rearrangement joins TRBV30 to TRBJ2-7; 8 bases are shared with TRBD1. The V segment lost 5 bases and the J segment 4 bases; nucleotides outside the gene matches: 7. The CDR3 spans 13 residues. Germline CDR1 GTSNPN, CDR2 SVGIG (reference sequence). The CDR3 loop reads CAWRTGSWYEQYF. CDR3 DNA: TGTGCCTGGCGGACAGGGTCTTGGTACGAGCAGTACTTC. Combining the CDR3 with reference TRBV30 and TRBJ2-7 gives the whole variable domain SQTIHQWPATLVQPVGSPLSLECTVEGTSNPNLYWYRQAAGRGLQLLFYSVGIGQISSEVPQNLSASRPQDRQFILSSKKLLLSDSGFYLCAWRTGSWYEQYFGPGTRLTVT.

The chain links TRBV30 to TRBJ2-3; no clear D gene. The CDR3 covers 15 residues. CDR1 and CDR2 from the germline V gene are GTSNPN and SVGIG (reference sequence). V was pared by 0 bases and J by 2 bases, with 12 bases between. DNA for the CDR3: TGTGCCTGGAGTGTTTCGAGTTATAACACAGATACGCAGTATTTT. Translation gives CAWSVSSYNTDTQYF.

Concerning this clone: This sample includes further DNA sequences coding for the same CDR3. The V call is TRBV18, the J call TRBJ1-5; 7 positions agree with TRBD1. After removal of 3 bases from V and 4 bases from J, the junction contained 0 bases not matched to a gene. Germline V gene data show CDR1 as KGHSH and CDR2 as LQKENI. The CDR3 covers 13 residues. The CDR3 nucleotides read TGTGCCAGCTCACCGGACAGGAATCAGCCCCAGCATTTT. As protein: CASSPDRNQPQHF.

This clone appeared a single time. Additional DNA sequences in this sample encode the identical CDR3. The chain links TRBV4-1 to TRBJ1-6; D is possibly TRBD1 (5 bases). V dropped 1 base and J dropped 1 base, with 8 bases sitting between them. The CDR3 extends over 16 amino acids. The germline gives CDR1 MGHRA, CDR2 YSYEKL. CDR3 nucleotide sequence: TGCGCCAGCAGCCAAGGTCAGGGTTCCTATAATTCACCCCTCCACTTT. Protein sequence: CASSQGQGSYNSPLHF.

The J gene is TRBJ1-1, the V gene TRBV6-5; weak D call: TRBD1 (6 bases). Per germline, CDR1 MNHEY and CDR2 SVGAGI. This CDR3 region has 15 residues. The V end was cut by 7 bases, the J end by 5 bases, with 20 bases between. The CDR3 protein is CASTPLVGGLTEAFF. As DNA, the CDR3 is TGTGCCAGCACCCCACTCGTAGGGGGTCTGACTGAAGCTTTCTTT.

The chain is built from TRBV13 and TRBJ2-3; D possibly corresponds to TRBD1 (6 bases). The CDR3 is 14 amino acids. CDR1 PRHDT and CDR2 FYEKMQ come from the germline V gene (reference sequence). V shed 2 bases and J shed 6 bases, with 12 bases lying between them. CDR3 in amino acids: CASSLQGRGDTQYF. CDR3 bases: TGTGCCAGCAGCTTACAGGGGAGAGGGGATACGCAGTATTTT.

This clone has a single count. CDR3 sequence: CASSVGGVGTPLHF. The CDR3 region has the DNA TGTGCCAGCAGCGTAGGGGGGGTAGGGACACCCCTCCACTTT. The chain is built from TRBV9 and TRBJ1-6, with D possibly being TRBD1 (5 bases). Trimming left V 0 bases short and J 11 bases short, with 12 bases between. The CDR3 spans 14 residues. Germline V lookup: CDR1 SGDLS, CDR2 YYNGEE.

Note on this clone: The same CDR3 arises from other DNA sequences in this sample as well. CDR3 region: CASSVGGQNTEAFF. CDR3 DNA sequence: TGTGCCAGCAGCGTAGGGGGACAGAACACTGAAGCTTTCTTT. The rearrangement uses TRBV9 and TRBJ1-1, with D tentatively TRBD1 (6 bases). Trimming removed 0 bases from V and 1 base from J, with 7 bases in between. CDR1 is SGDLS and CDR2 is YYNGEE in the germline V gene. There are 14 residues in the CDR3.

V gene TRBV19 combines with J gene TRBJ2-3; D ambiguous. V lost 1 base and J lost 1, with 3 bases in between. This CDR3 is built from 13 residues. The V gene's germline CDR1 is LNHDA and CDR2 SQIVND (reference sequence). The CDR3 nucleotides are TGTGCCAGTAGTATAGTCGGCACAGATACGCAGTATTTT. Residues: CASSIVGTDTQYF.

This sequence joins TRBV4-3 and TRBJ1-1, with D perhaps TRBD1 (5 bases). V lost 1 base, J lost 0 bases, and 9 bases lay in between. This CDR3 comprises 15 residues. The germline CDR1 and CDR2 sequences are LGHNA and YSLEER. The CDR3 here is CASSQVQAMNTEAFF. In nucleotides, the CDR3 is TGCGCCAGCAGCCAAGTACAGGCTATGAACACTGAAGCTTTCTTT.

This chain connects TRBV9 to TRBJ2-3; TRBD2 is a possible D gene (7 bases). The CDR3 spans 15 residues. The ends were cut back, 2 bases at V and 2 bases at J, with 12 bases in the middle. Germline V gene data show CDR1 as SGDLS and CDR2 as YYNGEE. The CDR3 spells CASSVRGATTDTQYF. DNA of the CDR3: TGTGCCAGCAGCGTTCGGGGGGCGACCACAGATACGCAGTATTTT.